This passage covers 16 T cell receptor beta chains from one sample sequenced in a study of blood T cell repertoires in COVID-19. Sequenced by immunoSEQ multiplex PCR; TCRdb stores in-frame clones only, minus some. The top ten hold more than 1.1% of the sample, which has 250,000 to 350,000 clones, less than 85% seen once. Input material: peripheral blood. Every receptor here comes from a human donor with COVID-19, enrolled during active disease. The donor label of this sample is uncertain.

This chain joins TRBV5-6 and TRBJ1-2; no clear D gene. Germline V gene sequence: CDR1 SGHDT, CDR2 YYEEEE. V was cut by 2 bases and J by 9 bases, with 14 bases left in between. There are 13 residues in the CDR3. This chain's CDR3 is CASSLYPSRSYTF. The CDR3 region has the DNA TGTGCCAGCAGCTTATACCCGTCGAGGAGCTACACCTTC.

This clone appeared once. This chain uses TRBV5-6 with TRBJ1-5; TRBD1 agrees at 9 bases. The germline V gene encodes CDR1 SGHDT and CDR2 YYEEEE. V dropped 4 bases and J dropped 6; count of bases not matched to a gene: 5. The length of the CDR3 is 14 residues. The CDR3 nucleotides are TGTGCCAGCAGCCTACAGGGGGCCGCTCAGCCCCAGCATTTT. Encoded protein: CASSLQGAAQPQHF.

V usage is TRBV19 and J usage is TRBJ1-5; D possibly corresponds to TRBD1 (5 bases). CDR3 length: 17 residues. The germline V gene has CDR1 LNHDA and CDR2 SQIVND (reference sequence). Trimming cost V 4 bases and J 2 bases, with 18 bases left between them. The CDR3, as DNA: TGTGCCAGTAGTAGCCACGGGACTCGGGGTGGCAATCAGCCCCAGCATTTT. Translation gives CASSSHGTRGGNQPQHF.

This sequence joins TRBV5-1 and TRBJ2-2; perhaps TRBD1 as D (6 bases). CDR3 length equals 13 residues. Trimming removed 5 bases at V and 5 bases at J, with 10 bases between. CDR1 is SGHRS, CDR2 YFSETQ, per germline. The CDR3 region is CASSPQGTGELFF. The CDR3 DNA sequence: TGCGCCAGCAGTCCGCAGGGGACCGGGGAGCTGTTTTTT.

Only one count was recorded for this clone. The chain is built from TRBV5-1 and TRBJ2-3; 13 positions match TRBD2. V lost 1 base to trimming and J lost 4 bases; unmatched junction nucleotides: 6. This CDR3 has 17 residues. Germline V CDR1 and CDR2: SGHRS, YFSETQ. The DNA for the CDR3 is TGCGCCAGCAGCTTGAAACTAGCGGGAGGGCAGGCAGATACGCAGTATTTT. Translation: CASSLKLAGGQADTQYF.

This chain uses TRBV28 with TRBJ1-2, with 7 bases identical to TRBD1. Germline V lookup: CDR1 MDHEN, CDR2 SYDVKM. Unmatched junction bases numbered 3, after V lost 2 bases and J lost 0 bases. The CDR3 has 15 amino acids. CDR3 coding DNA: TGTGCCAGCAGTTTAGGGGACAGTACTAACTATGGCTACACCTTC. As protein: CASSLGDSTNYGYTF.

V and J are TRBV6-5 and TRBJ2-1; no clear D gene. This CDR3 is built from 16 residues. The germline V gene encodes CDR1 MNHEY and CDR2 SVGAGI. Trimming shortened V by 1 base and J by 3 bases, and 13 bases separated the two germline ends. The CDR3 protein is CASSYYPLRLYNEQFF. In nucleotides, the CDR3 is TGTGCCAGCAGTTACTATCCCCTACGACTCTACAATGAGCAGTTCTTC.

This clone was detected only once. The rearrangement links TRBV6-5 to TRBJ2-2; perhaps TRBD2 as D (6 bases). V lost 6 bases and J 12 bases, leaving 17 bases between the germline ends. Germline values: CDR1 MNHEY, CDR2 SVGAGI. This CDR3 is 13 amino acids long. The CDR3 coding sequence is TGTGCCAGCAGGGCCGGGACTCCCGCCAAGCTGTTTTTT. Translated: CASRAGTPAKLFF.

This sequence joins TRBV6-5 and TRBJ2-7; TRBD2 is a possible D gene (7 bases). Per the germline V gene, CDR1 is MNHEY and CDR2 is SVGAGI. The CDR3 runs to 14 residues. Trimming removed 11 bases from V and 4 bases from J, with 21 bases in between. The CDR3 DNA reads TGTGCCTCCGGGGGCGGGGGCAGTTTGTACGAGCAGTACTTC. It codes for CASGGGGSLYEQYF.

Written as DNA, the CDR3 is TGTGCCAGTACTCCCAATACACCCCGGGGTGGTGAAAAACTGTTTTTT. Protein: CASTPNTPRGGEKLFF. V gene TRBV27 combines with J gene TRBJ1-4; no reliable D call. Germline V lookup: CDR1 MNHEY, CDR2 SMNVEV (reference sequence). This CDR3 is 16 amino acids long. V was trimmed by 9 bases and J by 7 bases, leaving 24 bases between them.

The chain uses TRBV29-1 and TRBJ2-5, with a possible D match to TRBD2 (6 bases). Looked up from germline, CDR1 is SQVTM and CDR2 is ANQGSEA. The ends were cut back, 3 bases at V and 5 bases at J, with 16 bases in the middle. The CDR3 length is 14 residues. CDR3 sequence reads: CSVEFHTSMETQYF. In DNA form, the CDR3 reads TGCAGCGTTGAGTTCCACACTAGCATGGAGACCCAGTACTTC.

This rearrangement joins TRBV28 to TRBJ1-5; D not resolved. Germline CDR1 MDHEN, CDR2 SYDVKM. V shed 6 bases and J shed 4 bases, with 10 bases lying between them. The CDR3 has 13 amino acids. CDR3 region: CASRRRLNQPQHF. DNA of the CDR3: TGTGCCAGCAGACGTAGACTTAATCAGCCCCAGCATTTT.

The chain carries TRBV28 and TRBJ2-1; D possibly corresponds to TRBD1 (6 bases). V dropped 10 bases and J dropped 1 base, with 14 bases sitting between them. Per germline, CDR1 MDHEN and CDR2 SYDVKM. This CDR3 spans 14 amino acids. The CDR3 DNA follows: TGTGCCACCGATTTACAGGGATCCTACAATGAGCAGTTCTTC. Protein: CATDLQGSYNEQFF.

CDR3 sequence reads: CASRKDRVASYEQYF. CDR3 DNA: TGTGCCAGCAGAAAAGACAGGGTTGCATCCTACGAGCAGTACTTC. The gene calls are TRBV28 and TRBJ2-7, with 7 bases identical to TRBD1. This CDR3 is built from 15 residues. The germline V gene encodes CDR1 MDHEN and CDR2 SYDVKM. J was trimmed by 1 base and V by 6 bases; bases with no gene match: 9.

The chain is built from TRBV28 and TRBJ1-2, with a weak D call TRBD1 (5 bases). CDR1 and CDR2 (germline): MDHEN, SYDVKM. The CDR3 runs to 16 residues. With 3 bases removed from V and 8 bases from J, the gap between germline ends came to 22 bases. In DNA form, the CDR3 reads TGTGCCAGCAGTTTTCCTGTTGGGCAGGGATCGATCGGCTACACCTTC. It codes for CASSFPVGQGSIGYTF.

This chain links TRBV20-1 with TRBJ2-2; a weak D match, TRBD2 (5 bases). In germline, CDR1 is DFQATT, CDR2 SNEGSKA (reference sequence). V dropped 3 bases and J dropped 1 base, with 15 bases sitting between them. The CDR3 is 16 residues long. Here the CDR3 DNA reads TGCAGTGCTAGTATTCGAGCGGCCAAGAACACCGGGGAGCTGTTTTTT. Its translation: CSASIRAAKNTGELFF.